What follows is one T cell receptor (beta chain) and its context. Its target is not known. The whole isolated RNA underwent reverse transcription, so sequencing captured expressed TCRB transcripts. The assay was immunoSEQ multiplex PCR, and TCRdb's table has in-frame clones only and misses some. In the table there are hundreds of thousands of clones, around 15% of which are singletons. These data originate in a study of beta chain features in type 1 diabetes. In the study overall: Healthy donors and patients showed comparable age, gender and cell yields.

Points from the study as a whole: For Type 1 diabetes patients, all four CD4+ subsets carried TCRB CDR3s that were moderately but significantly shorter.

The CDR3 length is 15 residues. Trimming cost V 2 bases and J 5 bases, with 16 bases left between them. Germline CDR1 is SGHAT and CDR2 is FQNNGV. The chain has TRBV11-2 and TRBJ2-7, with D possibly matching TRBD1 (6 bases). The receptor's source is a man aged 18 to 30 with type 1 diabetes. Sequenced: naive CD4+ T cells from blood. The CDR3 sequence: CASSLLGAGVDEQYF. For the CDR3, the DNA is TGTGCCAGCAGCTTACTCGGGGCAGGGGTGGACGAGCAGTACTTC.